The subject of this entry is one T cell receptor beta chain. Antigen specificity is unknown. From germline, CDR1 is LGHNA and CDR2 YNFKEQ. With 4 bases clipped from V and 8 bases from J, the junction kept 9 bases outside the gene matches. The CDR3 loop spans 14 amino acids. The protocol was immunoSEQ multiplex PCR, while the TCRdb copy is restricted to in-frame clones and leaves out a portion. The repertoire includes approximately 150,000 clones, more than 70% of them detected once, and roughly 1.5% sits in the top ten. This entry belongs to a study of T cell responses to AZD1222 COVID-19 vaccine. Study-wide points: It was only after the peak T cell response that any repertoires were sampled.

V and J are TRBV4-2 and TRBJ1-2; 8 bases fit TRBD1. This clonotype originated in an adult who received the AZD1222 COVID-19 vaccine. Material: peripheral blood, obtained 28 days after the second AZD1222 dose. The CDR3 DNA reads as TGTGCCAGCAGCCCCCGAGGGTCAGGGGGCGGCTACACCTTC. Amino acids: CASSPRGSGGGYTF.